Described below is a single T cell receptor beta chain sequence and its context. Its antigen is unidentified. The data derive from a study of T-cell reconstitution after alpha-beta-depleted transplantation in children. Findings and limits, study-wide: Newly produced T cells mostly accounted for T-cell counts and diversity one year post-transplant. Surviving recipient cells, namely T cells and thymic progenitors, were the source of high day-60 TCRbeta diversity in some patients. Several hundred expanded graft clones reportedly supplied alpha-beta T cells about two months after transplant.

Preparation of the TCRbeta library used unique molecular identifiers. Via MiXCR, TCRdb re-called the PCR reads, giving one row per CDR3 protein. This sample carries nearly 350,000 distinct CDR3 sequences, 15% to 20% of them seen once, and the ten largest clones take around two fifths. The receptor was isolated from a male patient between 2 and 15 years old who had a stem cell transplant for acute lymphoblastic leukemia, so the T cells may come from the graft donor. The sample in question was PBMCs, mostly from graft donor cells, obtained 360 days after TCRalphabeta/CD19-depleted stem cell transplant.

CDR3 in amino acids: CASSPQGLSYEQYF. CDR3 nucleotide sequence: TGCGCCAGCAGCCCTCAGGGACTCTCCTACGAGCAGTACTTC. The chain links TRBV5-1 to TRBJ2-7, with a possible D match to TRBD2 (6 bases). CDR1 is SGHRS and CDR2 is YFSETQ in the germline V gene. This CDR3 is 14 amino acids long. Deletions cut 4 bases from V and 0 bases from J, with 11 bases between. The variable domain in full, with the rest retrieved from reference TRBV5-1 and TRBJ2-7, is KAGVTQTPRYLIKTRGQQVTLSCSPISGHRSVSWYQQTPGQGLQFLFEYFSETQRNKGNFPGRFSGRQFSNSRSEMNVSTLELGDSALYLCASSPQGLSYEQYFGPGTRLTVT.